The TCR beta chain described here comes from a study of identifying expanded T cells in peripheral blood. Notes on the study in general: Across healthy donors, higher total template counts meant significantly greater roughly two-week count variance. About 1.2 clones differed between technical replicates, versus around 16 and 19 over time.

The data were produced by immunoSEQ multiplex PCR, yet TCRdb's version contains in-frame clones alone and is incomplete. Altogether 83,000 or so clones are present, almost 90% being singletons, with the ten largest covering around 4.3%. V was pared by 6 bases and J by 8 bases, with 13 bases of the junction left unmatched. Germline V lookup: CDR1 SGHTA, CDR2 FQGNSA. The CDR3 loop spans 15 amino acids. No infections or other immune events were documented during collection. Regarding this clone: Its cognate antigen is unknown.

This TCR was recovered from a person aged 18 to 75 in good health. The sequenced sample was blood. The V call is TRBV7-2, the J call TRBJ1-1; TRBD1 agrees at 9 bases. The CDR3: CASRRRGDRAFEAFF. Written as DNA, the CDR3 is TGTGCCAGCAGACGAAGAGGGGACAGGGCCTTCGAAGCTTTCTTT. Full variable domain (outside the CDR3, taken from reference TRBV7-2 and TRBJ1-1): GAGVSQSPSNKVTEKGKDVELRCDPISGHTALYWYRQSLGQGLEFLIYFQGNSAPDKSGLPSDRFSAERTGGSVSTLTIQRTQQEDSAVYLCASRRRGDRAFEAFFGQGTRLTVV.